A single sample gave rise to the 23 T cell receptor beta chains below, sequenced in a study of OX40 agonist ivuxolimab in advanced cancers. The library was built by means of the immunoSEQ multiplex PCR assay. TCRdb carries this immuneACCESS record with in-frame sequences only. Its versions omit some clonotypes, under half of them owing to an unresolved V gene in the studies checked, with the rest unexplained. This sample has about 41,000 clones in its table, and more than 80% of those were observed once. 4% to 4.5% of the sample is taken by the ten largest. This specimen was CD4+ or CD8+ T cells sorted from blood, taken in a trial of the OX40 agonist ivuxolimab. The source is an adult with an advanced solid tumor such as melanoma, head and neck, liver or kidney cancer.

The chain recombines TRBV6-1 with TRBJ1-5, with TRBD1 as a possible D gene (5 bases). Germline CDR1 is MNHNS and CDR2 is SASEGT. CDR3 size: 15 residues. V lost 2 bases to trimming and J lost 0 bases, with 8 bases between them. The CDR3, as DNA: TGTGCCAGCAGTGAAACAGGCTATAGCAATCAGCCCCAGCATTTT. This translates into CASSETGYSNQPQHF.

This clone was detected only once. V usage is TRBV7-9 and J usage is TRBJ1-3; 10 bases match TRBD1. CDR1 is SEHNR, CDR2 FQNEAQ, per germline (reference sequence). V trimming: 10 bases; J trimming: 0 bases; junction bases outside the gene matches: 3. The CDR3 sequence is 14 residues long. The CDR3 here is CATDRGFSGNTIYF. The CDR3 DNA follows: TGTGCCACGGACAGGGGGTTCTCTGGAAACACCATATATTTT.

V gene TRBV6-1 combines with J gene TRBJ1-2; tentatively, D is TRBD1 (6 bases). The germline V gene has CDR1 MNHNS and CDR2 SASEGT. This CDR3 comprises 15 residues. V lost 6 bases, J lost 4 bases, and 18 bases lay in between. CDR3 loop: CASRSSGQSLYGYTF. CDR3 DNA sequence: TGTGCCAGCAGGTCCTCCGGACAGAGCCTCTATGGCTACACCTTC.

This chain connects TRBV19 to TRBJ2-1; TRBD1 might be the D (7 bases). CDR1 and CDR2 (germline): LNHDA, SQIVND (reference sequence). CDR3 length: 14 amino acids. V lost 7 bases, J lost 9 bases, and 19 bases lay in between. The CDR3 coding sequence is TGTGCCAGTACCACATTGACAGGGACTGGTGAGCAGTTCTTC. Residues: CASTTLTGTGEQFF.

The chain recombines TRBV25-1 with TRBJ2-1; D might be TRBD2 (6 bases). Deletions cut 6 bases from V and 6 bases from J, with 9 bases between. Germline loops: CDR1 MGHDK, CDR2 SYGVNS. This CDR3 region has 12 residues. The CDR3 sequence: CASSQGLNEQFF. As DNA, the CDR3 is TGTGCCAGCAGCCAGGGACTCAATGAGCAGTTCTTC. Using reference TRBV25-1 and TRBJ2-1 for the parts outside the CDR3, the full variable domain is EADIYQTPRYLVIGTGKKITLECSQTMGHDKMYWYQQDPGMELHLIHYSYGVNSTEKGDLSSESTVSRIRTEHFPLTLESARPSHTSQYLCASSQGLNEQFFGPGTRLTVL.

This chain joins TRBV9 and TRBJ1-4, with TRBD1 as a possible D gene (5 bases). With 0 bases removed from V and 4 bases from J, the gap between germline ends came to 10 bases. This CDR3 has 15 amino acids. CDR1 is SGDLS and CDR2 is YYNGEE in the germline V gene. The CDR3 region has the DNA TGTGCCAGCAGCGTAGGGGGACGGGTTAATGAAAAACTGTTTTTT. This sequence encodes CASSVGGRVNEKLFF.

J is TRBJ1-3 and V is TRBV10-3, with D perhaps matching TRBD1 (5 bases). This CDR3 has 15 residues. The V and J ends lost 6 bases and 2 bases respectively, with 14 bases between them. Germline V gene sequence: CDR1 ENHRY, CDR2 SYGVKD. As DNA, the CDR3 is TGTGCCATCAGCAGATCCTCGGGGGCTGGAAACACCATATATTTT. This translates into CAISRSSGAGNTIYF.

The count of this clone is one. The V call is TRBV18, the J call TRBJ1-1; no clear D. The CDR3 loop spans 13 amino acids. Germline CDR1 and CDR2: KGHSH and LQKENI. With 6 bases removed from V and 6 bases from J, the gap between germline ends came to 14 bases. CDR3 in DNA: TGTGCCAGCTCCAACACACGGGAGGCTGAAGCTTTCTTT. It specifies CASSNTREAEAFF. The full variable domain, in which reference TRBV18 and TRBJ1-1 provide the parts outside the CDR3, is NAGVMQNPRHLVRRRGQEARLRCSPMKGHSHVYWYRQLPEEGLKFMVYLQKENIIDESGMPKERFSAEFPKEGPSILRIQQVVRGDSAAYFCASSNTREAEAFFGQGTRLTVV.

This clone was counted a few times. The CDR3, as DNA: TGTGCCACCAGCCATAAATCCACCGGGGAGCTGTTTTTT. Translated: CATSHKSTGELFF. This sequence joins TRBV15 and TRBJ2-2; the D is unclear. The germline V and J ends were trimmed by 5 bases and 4 bases, with 8 bases remaining between them. The CDR3 is 13 residues long. CDR1 is LNHNV, CDR2 YYDKDF, per germline (reference sequence). Full variable domain (outside the CDR3, taken from reference TRBV15 and TRBJ2-2): DAMVIQNPRYQVTQFGKPVTLSCSQTLNHNVMYWYQQKSSQAPKLLFHYYDKDFNNEADTPDNFQSRRPNTSFCFLDIRSPGLGDTAMYLCATSHKSTGELFFGEGSRLTVL.

V and J are TRBV5-4 and TRBJ1-1; D is unresolved. V was shortened by 6 bases and J by 1 base, with 16 bases between the two germline ends. The CDR3 has 15 residues. The germline gives CDR1 SGHNT, CDR2 YYREEE (reference sequence). The CDR3 protein is CASIPPGVGNTEAFF. The CDR3 DNA sequence: TGTGCCAGCATCCCTCCTGGGGTGGGGAACACTGAAGCTTTCTTT.

This clone has a single count. The CDR3 is CASSPPGILEVGYTF. In DNA form, the CDR3 reads TGTGCCAGCTCACCACCGGGGATCCTTGAGGTGGGCTACACCTTC. J is TRBJ1-2 and V is TRBV18; no clear D gene. The germline V gene has CDR1 KGHSH and CDR2 LQKENI. CDR3 length equals 15 residues. Trimming shortened V by 0 bases and J by 8 bases, and 16 bases separated the two germline ends.

J is TRBJ1-2 and V is TRBV28, with 12 bases that match TRBD1. CDR1 MDHEN and CDR2 SYDVKM come from the germline V gene. V shed 6 bases, J shed 7 bases, and the junction held 9 bases outside the gene matches. This CDR3 contains 15 residues. CDR3 loop: CASSPGTGGGGGYTF. The CDR3, as DNA: TGTGCCAGCAGCCCCGGGACAGGGGGCGGAGGTGGCTACACCTTC.

This clone has just one count. The chain has TRBV19 and TRBJ1-2; a possible D gene is TRBD1 (6 bases). Per germline, CDR1 LNHDA and CDR2 SQIVND (reference sequence). V lost 6 bases and J 8 bases, leaving 22 bases between the germline ends. This CDR3 has 15 residues. DNA of the CDR3: TGTGCCAGTAGCAAAACCGGCACGGGGGCGAGGGGCTACACCTTC. It encodes CASSKTGTGARGYTF.

The J gene is TRBJ2-1, the V gene TRBV27; D unclear. V lost 6 bases and J lost 0, with 12 bases in between. Germline CDR1 reads MNHEY; CDR2 reads SMNVEV (reference sequence). The CDR3 runs to 15 residues. The CDR3, as DNA: TGTGCCAGCAGCCCCTTCTGGGGCTCCTACAATGAGCAGTTCTTC. Amino acid sequence: CASSPFWGSYNEQFF.

This chain links TRBV10-1 with TRBJ2-3; the match to TRBD2 covers 8 bases. Germline V gene lookup returns CDR1 WNHNN and CDR2 SYGVQD (reference sequence). V was pared by 6 bases and J by 5 bases, with 13 bases of the junction left unmatched. There are 16 residues in the CDR3. In DNA form, the CDR3 reads TGCGCCAGCAGCGGGCAGGGAGCGGGAGCCAAAGATACGCAGTATTTT. Amino acids: CASSGQGAGAKDTQYF.

The chain is built from TRBV10-2 and TRBJ2-7; D ambiguous. V lost 6 bases to trimming and J lost 2 bases, with 11 bases between them. The CDR3 totals 13 residues. Germline-derived CDR1 and CDR2 are WSHSY and SAAADI. This chain's CDR3 is CASSQTLPYEQYF. Written as DNA, the CDR3 is TGCGCCAGCAGCCAGACGCTGCCCTACGAGCAGTACTTC.

A single count supports this clone. The CDR3 is CASSFSGGGGEQFF. The CDR3 DNA is TGTGCCAGCAGCTTTAGCGGGGGTGGCGGTGAGCAGTTCTTC. This chain joins TRBV11-3 and TRBJ2-1, with TRBD2 matching over 9 bases. With V trimmed by 3 bases and J by 9 bases, 6 bases remained unmatched. This CDR3 is built from 14 residues. Germline assignment: CDR1 SGHNT and CDR2 YENEEA.

The J gene is TRBJ1-5, the V gene TRBV6-5; possibly TRBD1 for D (5 bases). The CDR3 consists of 15 residues. V lost 2 bases, J lost 2 bases, and 10 bases lay in between. In germline, CDR1 is MNHEY, CDR2 SVGAGI. This CDR3 is CASSYAGPGNQPQHF. In DNA form, the CDR3 reads TGTGCCAGCAGTTACGCAGGGCCGGGCAATCAGCCCCAGCATTTT.

The J gene is TRBJ2-3, the V gene TRBV5-1; D perhaps matches TRBD1 (6 bases). The ends were cut back, 4 bases at V and 5 bases at J, with 8 bases in the middle. The CDR3 covers 12 residues. Germline V gene lookup returns CDR1 SGHRS and CDR2 YFSETQ. CDR3 bases: TGCGCCAGCAGCCGGGGACAAGATACGCAGTATTTT. Translating gives CASSRGQDTQYF.

This sequence joins TRBV7-9 and TRBJ1-2, with TRBD1 as a possible D gene (6 bases). Trimming removed 1 base at V and 12 bases at J, with 15 bases between. The CDR3 consists of 13 residues. The germline V gene has CDR1 SEHNR and CDR2 FQNEAQ (reference sequence). The CDR3 protein is CASSLGGTNRNTF. In nucleotides, the CDR3 is TGTGCCAGCAGCTTAGGCGGGACAAACAGAAACACCTTC.

The chain combines TRBV7-8 with TRBJ2-5; 7 bases fit TRBD2. Germline CDR1 is SGHVS and CDR2 is FQNEAQ. J lost 1 base, V lost 2 bases, and 4 bases had no gene match. CDR3 size: 15 residues. CDR3 DNA: TGTGCCAGCAGCTTACATCGCGGGAGCCAAGAGACCCAGTACTTC. Translated, it gives CASSLHRGSQETQYF.

The chain combines TRBV28 with TRBJ1-5; 9 bases fit TRBD1. The CDR3 loop spans 19 amino acids. Unmatched junction bases numbered 22, after V lost 7 bases and J lost 6 bases. Germline V gene sequence: CDR1 MDHEN, CDR2 SYDVKM. CDR3 in DNA: TGTGCCAGCAACTCCCCTACGGGTCCCGGGACAGGGTCTGTTCAGCCCCAGCATTTT. Translated, it gives CASNSPTGPGTGSVQPQHF.

The chain links TRBV7-2 to TRBJ2-7; tentatively, D is TRBD1 or TRBD2 (5 bases each). CDR1 is SGHTA, CDR2 FQGNSA, per germline. The CDR3 loop spans 14 amino acids. V was cut by 0 bases and J by 6 bases, with 12 bases left in between. The chain's CDR3 is CASSLAVSGGEQYF. CDR3 DNA sequence: TGTGCCAGCAGCTTAGCCGTGTCTGGGGGCGAGCAGTACTTC.